This record concerns one T cell receptor (beta chain) sequence. The clone's antigen remains unknown. Base qualities are not recorded, but no much larger clone differs from it by a single base. The germline V gene supplies CDR1 SGHNT and CDR2 YENEEA. Counted from cysteine to phenylalanine, this CDR3 has 13 amino acids. The DNA shown is the 39-base CDR3, in frame from base 1. V sheds 1 base and J sheds 4 bases, leaving 8 bases between their ends. Participants in the prospective study were enrolled through a virtual design, were aged about 18 to 90 years, and lived in approximately 24 United States geographic areas. In the prospective study, participants were assigned to cohorts based on the clinical history participants reported in a screening survey and a study questionnaire. Recovered participants in ImmuneRACE Cohort 3 were defined as having two consecutive negative NP/OP PCR tests, clearance from a healthcare professional, or resolution of symptoms. Mobile phlebotomists in the prospective study collected whole blood, serum and a nasopharyngeal or oropharyngeal swab from every participant. Prospective study participants could optionally give additional blood draws and questionnaires over an approximately two-month period. Prospective study blood samples were shipped either frozen or at room temperature before DNA extraction.

TCRbeta CDR3 regions were amplified from genomic DNA using the immunoSEQ Assay, a bias-controlled multiplex PCR. The authors processed their data as follows. Within the assay, amplification of reference gene primers was used to estimate how many nucleated cells each sample contained. To quantify the absolute abundance of each unique TCRbeta CDR3 rearrangement, sequence reads were collapsed and filtered. For each sample, productive Simpson clonality was calculated as the square root of Simpson's diversity index across productive rearrangements. The source is immuneACCESS, and TCRdb retained only in-frame sequences with V and J called. Part of the clones is not carried over; for the studies checked, unresolved V genes explain less than half of this, and the remainder is unexplained. V, J and clone size reflect that table, while D and trimming were determined from the DNA. This sample is represented by fewer than 200,000 clones; more than 80% of them were singletons. The ten largest clones capture more than 10% of the sample.

The data stem from a study of blood T cell repertoires in COVID-19 (dated by TCRdb to the early 2020s). As for the study more broadly: Collaborator samples came from the United States, Italy and Spain and covered acute and convalescent phases of COVID-19. The material from the prospective study consisted of cDNA or gDNA derived from T cells, B-cell-depleted T cells, or PBMCs. The dataset comprised deeply sampled blood TCRbeta repertoires from subjects exposed to, actively infected with, or recovered from COVID-19. Sample metadata almost always included a de-identified subject ID, COVID-19 status, age in years and sex. Where available, HLA class I and class II types were taken from metadata supplied by the sample provider and were not determined by assay-based typing. The repertoires were released in a freely available public database intended as a resource for research on the immune response to SARS-CoV-2. Samples were obtained from the ongoing ImmuneRACE study (first 160 participants) and from over a thousand subjects provided by 6 global collaborators. Study-wide conclusions, independent of this receptor: The quantity of clinical and demographic metadata differed by source and by participant and was supplied without curation.

In this chain, TRBV11-3 is recombined with TRBJ2-7; perhaps TRBD1 is the D gene, with 5 bases matching. Sequencing used PBMCs or T cells enriched from blood (not recorded which). This clonotype originated in a man aged 45 to 65 who had recovered from COVID-19. The sequence in DNA is TGTGCCAGCAGCTTAGTTGCAGGGTACGAGCAGTACTTC. Its protein is CASSLVAGYEQYF.